This record covers a single T cell receptor beta chain. This sample's TCRbeta library carried unique molecular identifier barcodes. TCRdb re-derived calls from the PCR reads in MiXCR, one entry per CDR3 protein. The data show some 78,000 distinct CDR3 sequences, with roughly 14% seen just once and 25% to 35% held by the top ten. This sample was taken from a study of T-cell reconstitution after alpha-beta-depleted transplantation in children. The CDR3 extends over 13 amino acids. V lost 5 bases, J lost 6 bases, and 13 bases lay in between. Germline V lookup: CDR1 LNHDA, CDR2 SQIVND (reference sequence).

This sequence was found in a male patient aged 2 to 10 who had a stem cell transplant for acute lymphoblastic leukemia, so the T cells may come from the graft donor. The sequenced sample was PBMCs, mostly from graft donor cells, obtained 180 days after TCRalphabeta/CD19-depleted stem cell transplant. The V and J genes are TRBV19 and TRBJ1-1; D is uncertain. The CDR3 DNA reads TGTGCCAGTAGTTTCCGGAGTCGGGCTGAAGCTTTCTTT. Translating gives CASSFRSRAEAFF.